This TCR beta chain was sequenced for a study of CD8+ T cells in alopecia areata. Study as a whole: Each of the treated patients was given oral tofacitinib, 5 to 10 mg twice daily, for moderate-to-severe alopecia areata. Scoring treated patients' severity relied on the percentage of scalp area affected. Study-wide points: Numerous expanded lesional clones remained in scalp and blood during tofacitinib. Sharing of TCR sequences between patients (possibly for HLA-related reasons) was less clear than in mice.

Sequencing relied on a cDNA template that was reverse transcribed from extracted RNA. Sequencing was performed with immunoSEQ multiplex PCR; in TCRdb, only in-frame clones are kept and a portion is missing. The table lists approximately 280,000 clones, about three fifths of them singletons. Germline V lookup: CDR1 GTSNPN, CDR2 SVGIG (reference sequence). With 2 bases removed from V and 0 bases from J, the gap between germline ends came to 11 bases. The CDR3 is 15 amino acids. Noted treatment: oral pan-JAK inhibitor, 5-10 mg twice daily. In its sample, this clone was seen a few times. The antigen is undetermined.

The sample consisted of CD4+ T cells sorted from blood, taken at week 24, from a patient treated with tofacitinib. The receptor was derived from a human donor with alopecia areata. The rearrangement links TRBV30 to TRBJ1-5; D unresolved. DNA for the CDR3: TGTGCCTGGAGTCGAGACGGCTATAGCAATCAGCCCCAGCATTTT. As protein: CAWSRDGYSNQPQHF.